Listed below are T cell receptor beta chains from one sample, sequenced in a study of T-cell memory formation after mild COVID-19. TCRdb re-called the 5' RACE reads with MiXCR, one entry per CDR3 protein. Altogether 410,000 or so distinct CDR3 sequences are present, about 25% being singletons, with the ten largest covering over 10%. Sequencing was carried out using PBMCs or a T cell subset sorted from them (not recorded which). The receptor source for this set is an adult woman who had mild COVID-19 (a few samples of this study predate the infection). Cell type and time point are not known. CDR3s include the opening cysteine and the closing phenylalanine or tryptophan. A D gene is named only where the DNA matches it firmly. Size is stated for part of the rows, as once, few or many counts, or as a class when the clone is expanded.

D | size | J | V | CDR3 | DNA
. | few | TRBJ1-5 | TRBV19 | CATLDSYNQPQHF | TGTGCCACCCTGGACTCCTACAATCAGCCCCAGCATTTT
TRBD1 | . | TRBJ1-2 | TRBV20-1 | CSARLQGRGYGYTF | TGCAGTGCTAGACTACAGGGGAGGGGCTATGGCTACACCTTC
. | . | TRBJ1-3 | TRBV11-2 | CASSPGEVDSGNTIYF | TGTGCCAGCAGCCCGGGGGAGGTAGACTCTGGAAACACCATATATTTT
. | . | TRBJ2-1 | TRBV7-6 | CASSLMGLSYNEQFF | TGTGCCAGCAGCTTAATGGGACTCTCCTACAATGAGCAGTTCTTC
. | few | TRBJ2-1 | TRBV5-1 | CASSFGTKNEQFF | TGCGCCAGCAGCTTTGGGACAAAGAATGAGCAGTTCTTC
. | once | TRBJ2-2 | TRBV20-1 | CSAQRDSPNTGELFF | TGCAGTGCCCAACGCGACAGTCCGAACACCGGGGAGCTGTTTTTT
. | few | TRBJ2-7 | TRBV29-1 | CSVEDRRGSYEQYF | TGCAGCGTTGAAGACAGGCGAGGCTCCTACGAGCAGTACTTC
. | . | TRBJ2-2 | TRBV14 | CASSPTGGQAGGELFF | TGTGCCAGCAGCCCCACGGGGGGCCAGGCTGGCGGGGAGCTGTTTTTT
. | . | TRBJ1-5 | TRBV4-1 | CASSQDVRAGQPQHF | TGCGCCAGCAGCCAAGACGTCAGGGCAGGGCAGCCCCAGCATTTT
TRBD1 | . | TRBJ1-1 | TRBV20-1 | CSARVGRGQREAFF | TGCAGTGCTAGAGTCGGCAGGGGGCAAAGGGAAGCTTTCTTT
. | few | TRBJ1-5 | TRBV12-3/TRBV12-4 | CASSTEYSNQPQHF | TGTGCCAGCAGCACAGAATATAGCAATCAGCCCCAGCATTTT
TRBD2 | . | TRBJ2-7 | TRBV20-1 | CSAGPRRRGTSYEQYF | TGCAGTGCTGGACCACGACGCCGAGGGACTAGCTACGAGCAGTACTTC
TRBD2 | few | TRBJ2-5 | TRBV4-1 | CASSRSPPSGVIQETQYF | TGCGCCAGCAGCCGTTCCCCCCCAAGCGGGGTAATACAAGAGACCCAGTACTTC
TRBD1 | few | TRBJ2-7 | TRBV5-5 | CASSHTGAMSYEQYF | TGTGCCAGCAGCCACACAGGGGCGATGTCCTACGAGCAGTACTTC
. | . | TRBJ2-3 | TRBV5-1 | CASSLGQALSDTQYF | TGCGCCAGCAGCTTGGGTCAGGCCCTCTCAGATACGCAGTATTTT
. | . | TRBJ1-2 | TRBV5-4 | CASSLAGRVTNYGYTF | TGTGCCAGCAGCTTGGCCGGGAGGGTTACTAACTATGGCTACACCTTC
TRBD1 | few | TRBJ2-1 | TRBV4-1 | CASSHMPGQGNNEQFF | TGCGCCAGCAGCCACATGCCCGGACAGGGGAACAATGAGCAGTTCTTC
TRBD2 | many | TRBJ2-1 | TRBV29-1 | CSVSGTSEFYEQFF | TGCAGCGTTAGTGGGACTAGCGAGTTCTATGAGCAGTTCTTC
TRBD1 | . | TRBJ1-1 | TRBV27 | CASSSRDRGLMNTEAFF | TGTGCCAGCAGTTCCCGGGACAGGGGATTAATGAACACTGAAGCTTTCTTT
TRBD1 | . | TRBJ2-1 | TRBV6-2/TRBV6-3 | CASSPGTGWKQFF | TGTGCCAGCAGTCCTGGGACAGGGTGGAAGCAGTTCTTC
. | many | TRBJ1-1 | TRBV12-3/TRBV12-4 | CASSLIPNTEAFF | TGTGCCAGCAGTTTGATCCCGAACACTGAAGCTTTCTTT
. | . | TRBJ1-1 | TRBV19 | CASSWGPGSAAPEAFF | TGTGCCAGTAGTTGGGGGCCCGGGAGTGCTGCTCCTGAAGCTTTCTTT
. | . | TRBJ2-1 | TRBV2 | CASSENPGGGGNEQFF | TGTGCCAGCAGTGAAAATCCAGGGGGAGGCGGCAATGAGCAGTTCTTC
. | . | TRBJ2-7 | TRBV12-3/TRBV12-4 | CASSLGGGWAYF | TGTGCCAGCAGTTTAGGTGGCGGGTGGGCGTACTTC
TRBD1 | . | TRBJ2-7 | TRBV5-6 | CASSLRAGGEQYF | TGTGCCAGCAGCTTGAGAGCAGGGGGCGAGCAGTACTTC
TRBD1 | few | TRBJ1-3 | TRBV20-1 | CSARTGGPSAGNTIYF | TGCAGTGCTAGAACAGGGGGCCCCTCTGCGGGAAACACCATATATTTT
. | . | TRBJ2-7 | TRBV24-1 | CATSDPRGPDGYEQYF | TGTGCCACCAGTGACCCCCGGGGACCAGACGGCTACGAGCAGTACTTC
. | . | TRBJ2-7 | TRBV5-1 | CASSSRDGGDYEQYF | TGCGCCAGCAGCTCCCGGGACGGGGGAGACTACGAGCAGTACTTC
TRBD2 | few | TRBJ2-1 | TRBV6-2/TRBV6-3 | CASSYGGTSGVGQFF | TGTGCCAGCAGTTACGGTGGGACTAGCGGGGTAGGGCAGTTCTTC
TRBD1 | . | TRBJ1-2 | TRBV5-1 | CASSLDIGGWGYTF | TGCGCCAGCAGCTTGGATATAGGGGGCTGGGGCTACACCTTC
. | few | TRBJ2-1 | TRBV7-9 | CASSSSPGPGGEQFF | TGTGCCAGCAGCTCCTCCCCGGGCCCTGGCGGTGAGCAGTTCTTC
TRBD2 | . | TRBJ2-5 | TRBV3-1 | CATTGAGGLQETQYF | TGTGCCACCACCGGGGCGGGGGGGCTGCAAGAGACCCAGTACTTC
TRBD2 | many | TRBJ2-5 | TRBV6-5 | CASRWTSGMGKTQYF | TGTGCCAGCAGGTGGACTAGCGGGATGGGCAAGACCCAGTACTTC
. | many | TRBJ2-3 | TRBV5-1 | CASSLPGSTDTQYF | TGCGCCAGCAGCTTGCCGGGGAGCACAGATACGCAGTATTTT
. | . | TRBJ1-2 | TRBV5-6 | CASSPQQAASYGYTF | TGTGCCAGCAGCCCCCAACAGGCCGCGAGTTATGGCTACACCTTC
. | few | TRBJ2-3 | TRBV6-5 | CASNLGAETDTQYF | TGTGCCAGCAATCTTGGGGCTGAAACAGATACGCAGTATTTT
. | . | TRBJ1-4 | TRBV7-9 | CASSLAVGEKLFF | TGTGCCAGCAGCTTAGCGGTGGGTGAAAAACTGTTTTTT
TRBD1 | . | TRBJ2-3 | TRBV27 | CASSLLQGVGTDTQYF | TGTGCCAGCAGTTTACTACAGGGGGTAGGAACAGATACGCAGTATTTT
TRBD1 | . | TRBJ1-5 | TRBV20-1 | CSARLGGPRNQPQHF | TGCAGTGCTAGGTTAGGGGGCCCACGCAATCAGCCCCAGCATTTT
. | few | TRBJ1-1 | TRBV6-1 | CASSPFLKESLNTEAFF | TGTGCCAGCAGCCCATTCCTTAAGGAGTCCTTGAACACTGAAGCTTTCTTT
TRBD1 | many | TRBJ1-6 | TRBV12-3/TRBV12-4 | CASSLDRGGGSPLHF | TGTGCCAGCAGTTTGGACAGGGGAGGTGGTTCACCCCTCCACTTT
. | once | TRBJ1-2 | TRBV4-3 | CASSQDRGADYGYTF | TGCGCCAGCAGCCAAGATCGGGGGGCGGACTATGGCTACACCTTC
TRBD2 | . | TRBJ2-3 | TRBV12-3/TRBV12-4 | CASSPSGRRGTQYF | TGTGCCAGCAGTCCTAGCGGGAGGAGGGGTACGCAGTATTTT
. | . | TRBJ1-2 | TRBV12-3/TRBV12-4 | CASSSQLTPSYGYTF | TGTGCCAGCAGTTCCCAATTAACGCCTTCCTATGGCTACACCTTC
. | few | TRBJ2-7 | TRBV7-2 | CASSVTGNYEQYF | TGTGCCAGCAGCGTTACTGGTAACTACGAGCAGTACTTC
TRBD1 | . | TRBJ1-1 | TRBV12-3/TRBV12-4 | CASTLGQGIDTEAFF | TGTGCCAGCACCCTAGGACAGGGGATCGACACTGAAGCTTTCTTT
. | . | TRBJ2-1 | TRBV7-9 | CASSRRETSYNEQFF | TGTGCCAGCAGCCGAAGAGAGACCTCCTACAATGAGCAGTTCTTC
TRBD1 | few | TRBJ1-2 | TRBV12-3/TRBV12-4 | CASRRRGTGENGYTF | TGTGCCAGCAGGCGCAGGGGGACAGGGGAAAACGGCTACACCTTC
TRBD2 | once | TRBJ2-1 | TRBV11-3 | CASSQGLAGYNEQFF | TGTGCCAGCAGCCAGGGACTAGCGGGGTACAATGAGCAGTTCTTC
. | few | TRBJ2-2 | TRBV9 | CASSVRREAPNTGELFF | TGTGCCAGCAGCGTCAGGAGGGAGGCACCGAACACCGGGGAGCTGTTTTTT
. | . | TRBJ1-2 | TRBV24-1 | CASAEYGYTF | TGTGCCAGCGCAGAGTATGGCTACACCTTC
. | . | TRBJ2-2 | TRBV25-1 | CASSVLGSGELFF | TGTGCCAGCAGTGTCTTAGGGTCCGGGGAGCTGTTTTTT